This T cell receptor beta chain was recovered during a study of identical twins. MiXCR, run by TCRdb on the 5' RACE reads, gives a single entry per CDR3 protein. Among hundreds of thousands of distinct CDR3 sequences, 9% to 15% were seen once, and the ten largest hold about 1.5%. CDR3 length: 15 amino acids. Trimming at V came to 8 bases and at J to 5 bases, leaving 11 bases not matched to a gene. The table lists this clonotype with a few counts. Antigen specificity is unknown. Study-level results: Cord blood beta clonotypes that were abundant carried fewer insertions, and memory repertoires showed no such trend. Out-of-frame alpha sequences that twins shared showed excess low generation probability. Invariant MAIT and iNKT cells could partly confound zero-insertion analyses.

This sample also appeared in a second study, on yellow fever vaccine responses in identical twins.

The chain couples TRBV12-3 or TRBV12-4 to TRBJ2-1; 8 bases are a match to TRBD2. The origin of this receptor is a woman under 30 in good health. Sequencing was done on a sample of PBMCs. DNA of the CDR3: TGTGCCAGCCTTGCCCTTCGGGGGGGCAACAATGAGCAGTTCTTC. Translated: CASLALRGGNNEQFF.